The text below deals with one TCR beta chain. Its antigen is unknown. Primers used in a second PCR of roughly 6 to 12 cycles were a sample-barcoded 5' primer and a J-beta primer mix. TCRdb independently ran MiXCR on the 5' RACE reads; one entry per CDR3 protein. The repertoire has approximately 770,000 distinct CDR3 sequences, roughly 60% of them found once; the top ten carry around 20%. The sample comes from a study of blood T cells in healthy people across ages. Study findings and constraints: Estimated diversity that came from one million T cells was considered an underestimate.

The CDR3 consists of 12 residues. Trimming stripped 5 bases from V and 0 bases from J, with 5 bases between. CDR1 DFQATT and CDR2 SNEGSKA come from the germline V gene (reference sequence). Extracted total RNA amounted to at least 6 micrograms for each sample. This TCR was recovered from a young man in good health. The chain carries TRBV20-1 and TRBJ2-1; unclear D gene. The sequencing sample was made of blood. The CDR3 nucleotides are TGCAGTGCTGAAACCTCCTACAATGAGCAGTTCTTC. Amino acid sequence: CSAETSYNEQFF.